The count of the clone carrying this T cell receptor beta chain is one. Its specificity is not known. This record belongs to a study of shared clonotypes between healthy human individuals. For the study at large: Per donor, three plates held CD4 naive cells, three held CD4 memory, two held CD8 naive and one held CD8 memory. Findings and limits, study-wide: It was the non-shared clonotypes that had lower generation probabilities than clonotypes shared by all four donors.

Every one of the donors was a Caucasian adult that lived in Nashville, Tennessee. Generated by immunoSEQ multiplex PCR, the TCRdb table keeps only in-frame clones and is missing some. This sample yields roughly 2,500,000 clones, of which 80% to 95% are seen a single time; more than 0.35% belongs to the top ten. The source is a man aged 18 to 29 in good health. Some clones in this sample may be carry-over from other donors' samples. Specimen: naive CD4+ T cells from PBMCs. Documented subset: CD45RA+ positively selected.

The CDR3 sequence: CASSPVGNTGELFF. DNA for the CDR3: TGTGCCAGCAGTCCGGTAGGGAACACCGGGGAGCTGTTTTTT. V is TRBV2 and J is TRBJ2-2; D not resolved. Trimming pared 5 bases from V and 1 base from J, leaving 8 bases between. Germline CDR1 is SNHLY and CDR2 is FYNNEI. The CDR3 sequence is 14 residues long.